This T cell receptor (beta chain) was recovered during a study of CD39 and CD103 CD8 tumor-infiltrating T cells (dated by TCRdb to the late 2010s). Describing the broader study: The repertoire comparisons shown came from four patients: one with an HPV-positive HNSCC, one with an HPV-negative HNSCC, one with ovarian cancer and one with melanoma. TCRbeta CDR3 deep sequencing compared repertoires of CD8 TIL subsets defined by CD103 and CD39 with peripheral memory CD8 T cells. Paper-wide results and their limitations: DP CD8 TILs appeared more oligoclonal than DN and SP CD8 TILs and blood memory CD8 T cells, with top 30 clonotypes covering about 50-86%. DP TIL clonotypes were rarely detected in blood or uninvolved lymph node, whereas DN TIL clonotypes were found to largely overlap with peripheral memory CD8 repertoires.

At the time of sample collection the patients were not on therapy, although prior treatments varied from chemotherapy, radiotherapy, surgery and immunotherapy to no treatment. Thawed cells were enriched for T lymphocytes with a negative-selection kit, adding EpCAM beads for tumor-infiltrating lymphocytes. Memory CD8 T cells were sorted using a CD8+CD4-CD45RA- gate, without regard to whether the cells expressed CCR7. Before analysis, peripheral blood mononuclear cells were separated on a Ficoll-Paque PLUS gradient and then cryopreserved. Populations were sorted on a FACSAria II to roughly 99% purity, and the cell pellets were frozen for TCR sequencing without being cultured. As to this clone: The clone's antigen remains unknown. No quality values exist for individual bases; no much larger clone is one base distant.

Trimming at the junction amounts to 5 bases on V and 4 bases on J, and the germline ends lie 17 bases apart. The CDR3, cysteine through phenylalanine, is 15 amino acids long. The kept DNA is CDR3 alone, 45 bases in frame from the first base. The germline V gene gives CDR1 as SGHVS and CDR2 as FQNEAQ. For each subset, genomic DNA was extracted from about 10,000 to 100,000 sorted cells using the DNeasy Blood and Tissue Kit. The TCRbeta V-J or V-D-J regions were sequenced and mapped through the immunoSEQ service, and coverage above 10x per sample was achieved. The source study handled its data this way. The analysis included only productive rearrangements exported from the immunoSEQ Analyzer platform, and clonality was assessed using the 500 most abundant clones. The Morisita-Horn similarity index and the Jaccard index were used to quantify repertoire overlap between populations. Morisita-Horn similarity between CD8 T-cell subset TCR repertoires was measured in over five cancer patients. In TCRdb, the immuneACCESS table is reduced to in-frame sequences with V and J assigned. These tables do not hold every clone; where another copy was compared, an unresolved V gene accounts for under half, and the others remain unexplained. V, J and clone size derive from that table, while D and trimming were established from the DNA sequence. This sample holds roughly 1,300 clones; 80% were observed only once. In total, the top ten clones hold 45% to 60% of the sample.

The sequence is built from TRBV7-8 and TRBJ1-2; possibly the D gene is TRBD1, per 6 matching bases. Sequencing used CD8+ T cells sorted from blood. Per the publication, the cell subset or site label means: total memory CD8 T cells (CD45RA-CCR7+/-) from blood or uninvolved lymph node. The origin of this receptor is a human donor with head and neck squamous cell carcinoma. The nucleotide sequence reads as follows: TGTGCCAGCAGCCTAGGCAGGACAGACCTCTATGGCTACACCTTC. Its protein is CASSLGRTDLYGYTF. This CDR3, with the reference TRBV7-8 and TRBJ1-2 proteins standing in past its ends, gives the full variable domain GAGVSQSPRYKVAKRGQDVALRCDPISGHVSLFWYQQALGQGPEFLTYFQNEAQLDKSGLPSDRFFAERPEGSVSTLKIQRTQQEDSAVYLCASSLGRTDLYGYTFGSGTRLTVV.